These T cell receptor beta chains were read from a single sample in a study of blood T cells in healthy people across ages. TCRdb passed the 5' RACE reads through MiXCR, listing each CDR3 protein once. The sample lists about 780,000 distinct CDR3 sequences; about 42% were seen once. The sequenced material came from blood. These receptors all stem from an elderly man in good health. Each CDR3 is given with its conserved first and last residue. Each record gives: J gene, D gene, V gene, clone size, CDR3 DNA, CDR3 protein. The D gene is left open where the match is weak. The listing skips clone size in some rows; elsewhere it reads once, few, many or a size class.

TRBJ1-2 | . | TRBV27 | . | TGTGCCAGCAGTTGGGGGGCGCGCTATGGCTACACCTTC | CASSWGARYGYTF
TRBJ2-7 | TRBD2 | TRBV12-3/TRBV12-4 | few | TGTGCCAGCAGTTTCGGACTAGCGAGCTCCTACGAGCAGTACTTC | CASSFGLASSYEQYF
TRBJ2-5 | . | TRBV10-2 | . | TGCGCCAGCAGTGCTAGCCCCGGGGCGACCCAGTACTTC | CASSASPGATQYF
TRBJ1-5 | . | TRBV6-6 | few | TGTGCCAGCAGCCTCGGGGGTTCCGGACCCGATCAGCCCCAGCATTTT | CASSLGGSGPDQPQHF
TRBJ2-5 | . | TRBV6-6 | . | TGTGCCAGCAGTGCTGGGCAAGAGACCCAGTACTTC | CASSAGQETQYF
TRBJ2-7 | TRBD2 | TRBV9 | . | TGTGCCAGCAGCCATTCCCTTCAGACTAGCGGGAGCCACGAGCAGTACTTC | CASSHSLQTSGSHEQYF
TRBJ2-3 | TRBD2 | TRBV4-3 | . | TGCGCCAGCAGCCAAGACACGGGAGGGGCAGATACGCAGTATTTT | CASSQDTGGADTQYF
TRBJ2-1 | . | TRBV12-3/TRBV12-4 | . | TGTGCCAGCAGTTTTTCCCCCAATGAGCAGTTCTTC | CASSFSPNEQFF
TRBJ2-1 | TRBD2 | TRBV20-1 | . | TGCAGTGCTAGAGATAGGACTAGCGGGAGTTCGAGTTACAATGAGCAGTTCTTC | CSARDRTSGSSSYNEQFF
TRBJ2-3 | . | TRBV24-1 | few | TGTGCCACCCACTTTGGAGATACGCAGTATTTT | CATHFGDTQYF
TRBJ2-4 | . | TRBV28 | . | TGTGCCAGCAGGGGCTGGGACATTCAGTACTTC | CASRGWDIQYF
TRBJ2-1 | . | TRBV14 | . | TGTGCCAGCAGCCAAGATCTCGGGACGGGGAATGAGCAGTTCTTC | CASSQDLGTGNEQFF
TRBJ2-1 | . | TRBV24-1 | . | TGTGCCACCAGTGATACGGGACCAACTTACAATGAGCAGTTCTTC | CATSDTGPTYNEQFF
TRBJ1-1 | . | TRBV20-1 | . | TGCAGTGTTGGGGACACGAACACTGAAGCTTTCTTT | CSVGDTNTEAFF
TRBJ2-5 | . | TRBV28 | few | TGTGCCAGCAGTTCCCCCCTATGGCCACACGAGACCCAGTACTTC | CASSSPLWPHETQYF
TRBJ2-5 | . | TRBV21-1 | few | TGTGCCAGCAGGCCTCCTAGCGTCCAAGAGACCCAGTACTTC | CASRPPSVQETQYF
TRBJ1-4 | TRBD1 | TRBV2 | few | TGTGCCAGCAGTTCCGACAGGGCAAGGGAAAAACTGTTTTTT | CASSSDRAREKLFF
TRBJ1-2 | . | TRBV12-3/TRBV12-4 | . | TGTGCCAGCAGCCAGAGAACAGGGAATGTAGGCTACACCTTC | CASSQRTGNVGYTF
TRBJ2-7 | . | TRBV27 | few | TGTGCCAGCAGTTCCGACAGCAGGGGAGCCTACAGTGAGCAGTACTTC | CASSSDSRGAYSEQYF
TRBJ2-5 | TRBD2 | TRBV7-8 | . | TGTGCCAGCAGCTTGCCGGGACTAGTGACTCAAGAGACCCAGTACTTC | CASSLPGLVTQETQYF
TRBJ2-3 | TRBD2 | TRBV14 | . | TGTGCCAGCAGCTTGAGAGCCGGACTAGCGGGAGTAATAGATACGCAGTATTTT | CASSLRAGLAGVIDTQYF
TRBJ2-7 | . | TRBV6-6 | . | TGTGCCAGCAGTTACTCCGGGTATGGCTACGAGCAGTACTTC | CASSYSGYGYEQYF
TRBJ1-1 | . | TRBV29-1 | . | TGCAGCGCTTCGAGGTCGTTCGGAGCTTTCTTT | CSASRSFGAFF
TRBJ1-2 | . | TRBV21-1 | once | TGTGCCAGCAGCAAAGGTCTCTCAGGGGGTGGCTACACCTTC | CASSKGLSGGGYTF
TRBJ2-2 | . | TRBV9 | . | TGTGCCAGCAGCCCCCATGGGGCGGGCACCGGGGAGCTGTTTTTT | CASSPHGAGTGELFF
TRBJ2-1 | . | TRBV20-1 | many | TGCAGTGCTAGAGATCGCGCGGAGAGGGCCTACAATGAGCAGTTCTTC | CSARDRAERAYNEQFF
TRBJ2-4 | . | TRBV5-5 | . | TGTGCCAGCAGCTTGGGGCTAGCGACTAAAAACATTCAGTACTTC | CASSLGLATKNIQYF
TRBJ2-2 | . | TRBV2 | . | TGTGCCAGCAGGACTACGACATCGAACACCGGGGAGCTGTTTTTT | CASRTTTSNTGELFF
TRBJ2-5 | . | TRBV28 | . | TGTGCCAGCCTACAAGGAGGGCGGAGCCAAGAGACCCAGTACTTC | CASLQGGRSQETQYF
TRBJ2-7 | . | TRBV27 | . | TGTGCCAGCAGTTTATCCGACTCTAGTTGGCTCGAGCAGTACTTC | CASSLSDSSWLEQYF
TRBJ2-5 | TRBD1 | TRBV15 | . | TGTGCCACCAGGCAGGACAGGGGTGAGACCCAGTACTTC | CATRQDRGETQYF
TRBJ2-1 | TRBD2 | TRBV29-1 | many | TGCAGCGTTGATAATCCCTTCGGGACTAGCGGGAGAAGGTCCTACAATGAGCAGTTCTTC | CSVDNPFGTSGRRSYNEQFF
TRBJ2-3 | . | TRBV10-1 | . | TGCGCCAGCAGTGAGTCAGGGGGAGGCACAGATACGCAGTATTTT | CASSESGGGTDTQYF
TRBJ2-5 | TRBD1 | TRBV12-3/TRBV12-4 | . | TGTGCCAGCAGTTTTCGGTTGGACAGGGGGCGCAATGAGCAGTACTTC | CASSFRLDRGRNEQYF
TRBJ2-1 | . | TRBV7-3 | . | TGTGCCAGCAGCCAAAATCGACAGGTTCGGAACAATGAGCAGTTCTTC | CASSQNRQVRNNEQFF
TRBJ2-3 | . | TRBV20-1 | . | TGCAGTGCACTCCTGGGACTTGGAGGGGATACGCAGTATTTT | CSALLGLGGDTQYF
TRBJ2-1 | TRBD2 | TRBV7-2 | . | TGTGCCAGCAGCTCTGCGACGGGACTAGTTGGGGATGAGCAGTTCTTC | CASSSATGLVGDEQFF
TRBJ2-3 | TRBD2 | TRBV7-9 | many | TGTGCCGATAGAGCGGGGGATACGCAGTATTTT | CADRAGDTQYF
TRBJ2-5 | TRBD1 | TRBV10-3 | . | TGTGCCATCAGTGAGTCGATTGGGACAGGGGGCCCTCAAGAGACCCAGTACTTC | CAISESIGTGGPQETQYF
TRBJ2-4 | . | TRBV6-5 | . | TGTGCTTCCGGGGCTAGCGAAAACATTCAGTACTTC | CASGASENIQYF
TRBJ1-1 | . | TRBV28 | . | TGTGCCAGCAAGAAGAGACCAAAGAACACTGAAGCTTTCTTT | CASKKRPKNTEAFF